What follows are 12 T cell receptor beta chains derived from one specimen sequenced in a study of a mutant IDH1 vaccine in newly diagnosed glioma (dated by TCRdb to the early 2020s). The time point label, read with the paper, signifies: baseline, week 1 (first vaccination visit). What the treatment or condition label conveys for this sample: pre-vaccination baseline after standard-of-care therapy. The method was the immunoSEQ multiplex PCR assay. TCRdb stores this immuneACCESS table with in-frame sequences only. Part of the clones is absent; in the studies checked, under half of the shortfall reflects unresolved V genes, and no reason is known for the rest. For this sample there are about 38,000 clones; 78% appear just once. 7.5% to 10% of the sample goes to the ten largest clones. Source: PBMCs, taken from a glioma patient treated with radiotherapy, temozolomide or both. These receptors originate from a man aged 35 to 55 with glioma. Some clones in this sample may be carry-over from other donors' samples.

This clone was seen a single time. The V gene is TRBV6-5, the J gene TRBJ2-2; TRBD1 might be the D (5 bases). The CDR3 spans 15 residues. Per the germline V gene, CDR1 is MNHEY and CDR2 is SVGAGI. The V and J ends lost 0 bases and 6 bases respectively, with 11 bases between them. CDR3 sequence reads: CASSYSVEGAGELFF. The CDR3 coding sequence is TGTGCCAGCAGTTACTCGGTCGAAGGGGCCGGGGAGCTGTTTTTT.

The gene calls are TRBV6-1 and TRBJ2-3, with a weak D call TRBD2 (5 bases). CDR1 and CDR2 from the germline V gene are MNHNS and SASEGT. The germline V and J ends were trimmed by 6 bases and 2 bases, with 15 bases remaining between them. The CDR3 spans 15 residues. The CDR3 protein is CASSGKWKHTDTQYF. In nucleotides, the CDR3 is TGTGCCAGCAGCGGGAAGTGGAAGCACACAGATACGCAGTATTTT.

The chain carries TRBV6-5 and TRBJ2-3; the D gene is possibly TRBD1 (5 bases). The CDR3 totals 10 residues. Germline assignment: CDR1 MNHEY and CDR2 SVGAGI. Trimming took off 6 bases at V and 14 bases at J, with 12 bases between the two ends. The CDR3 coding sequence is TGTGCCAGCAGACCCCAGGGTGGGTATTTT. It specifies CASRPQGGYF.

This clone was counted only a few times. V is TRBV10-3 and J is TRBJ2-7, with TRBD2 as a possible D gene (5 bases). CDR3 length: 14 amino acids. Germline-derived CDR1 and CDR2 are ENHRY and SYGVKD. V shed 3 bases and J shed 1 base, with 10 bases lying between them. This CDR3 is CAISERGTSYEQYF. The CDR3 DNA sequence: TGTGCCATCAGTGAACGGGGAACGTCCTACGAGCAGTACTTC.

The rearrangement uses TRBV19 and TRBJ2-6, with TRBD1 identical over 11 bases. V lost 6 bases, J lost 0 bases, and 1 base stayed unmatched. This CDR3 spans 16 amino acids. Per germline, CDR1 LNHDA and CDR2 SQIVND (reference sequence). CDR3 nucleotides: TGTGCCAGTAGCGGGACAGGGGGCTCTGGGGCCAACGTCCTGACTTTC. This translates into CASSGTGGSGANVLTF.

This clone was seen more than once but under ten times. J is TRBJ1-1 and V is TRBV6-5; 12 nucleotides match TRBD1. The CDR3 sequence is 14 residues long. Trimming cost V 6 bases and J 6 bases; bases outside gene matches: 5. Germline lookup yields CDR1 MNHEY and CDR2 SVGAGI. Here the CDR3 reads CASRPGQGAPEAFF. The CDR3 nucleotides are TGTGCCAGCAGGCCGGGACAGGGGGCCCCTGAAGCTTTCTTT.

The chain joins TRBV6-1 to TRBJ1-5; no clear D. The CDR3 length is 13 residues. CDR1 and CDR2 (germline): MNHNS, SASEGT. V gave up 6 bases and J gave up 4 bases, with 10 bases separating them. CDR3 in amino acids: CASRNSGNQPQHF. The CDR3 region has the DNA TGTGCCAGCAGAAACAGCGGGAATCAGCCCCAGCATTTT.

CDR3 amino acids: CASKGPGRYNEQFF. The CDR3 nucleotides read TGTGCCAGTAAAGGACCGGGAAGATACAATGAGCAGTTCTTC. The V and J genes are TRBV7-9 and TRBJ2-1, with a possible D match to TRBD2 (5 bases). The CDR3 sequence is 14 residues long. The V and J ends lost 9 bases and 4 bases respectively, with 16 bases between them. In germline, CDR1 is SEHNR, CDR2 FQNEAQ (reference sequence).

The V and J genes are TRBV5-6 and TRBJ2-3, with 8 bases aligning to TRBD1. CDR1 and CDR2 (germline): SGHDT, YYEEEE. The CDR3 loop spans 15 amino acids. J lost 5 bases, V lost 4 bases, and 9 bases had no gene match. The CDR3 DNA follows: TGTGCCAGCAGCCTGGGCAGGGGGCCGGAAGATACGCAGTATTTT. This codes for CASSLGRGPEDTQYF.

The rearrangement uses TRBV29-1 and TRBJ1-4; TRBD1 agrees at 8 bases. V lost 6 bases to trimming and J lost 1 base; unmatched junction nucleotides: 4. The CDR3 spans 14 residues. CDR1 SQVTM and CDR2 ANQGSEA come from the germline V gene. Here the CDR3 DNA reads TGCAGCGTCCCCGACAGGGGAACTAATGAAAAACTGTTTTTT. It specifies CSVPDRGTNEKLFF.

J is TRBJ2-7 and V is TRBV27; TRBD1 or TRBD2 may be the D gene (6 bases each). Germline CDR1 MNHEY, CDR2 SMNVEV (reference sequence). The CDR3 is 16 residues long. Deletions cut 5 bases from V and 5 bases from J, with 22 bases between. The chain's CDR3 is CASSRGHGGTRNEQYF. CDR3 in DNA: TGTGCCAGCAGTCGTGGTCACGGGGGCACTAGGAACGAGCAGTACTTC.

J is TRBJ1-5 and V is TRBV6-5, with D possibly TRBD1 on 6 matching bases. V was clipped by 2 bases and J by 2 bases, with 13 bases between them. Germline V gene sequence: CDR1 MNHEY, CDR2 SVGAGI. The CDR3 length is 16 residues. The CDR3 reads CASSYDRPTGNQPQHF. The CDR3 coding sequence is TGTGCCAGCAGTTACGACAGGCCAACGGGCAATCAGCCCCAGCATTTT.